This entry is about one T cell receptor (beta chain). Its cognate antigen is unknown. TCRdb keeps only in-frame clones here, not all; method: immunoSEQ multiplex PCR. Among roughly 100,000 clones listed, under 90% were seen once. After removal of 1 base from V and 0 bases from J, the junction contained 2 bases not matched to a gene. Germline CDR1 is LGHNA and CDR2 is YSLEER. The CDR3 contains 16 residues. The sample is drawn from a study of glioma-infiltrating T cells after dendritic cell vaccination. Study at large: Between about 2003 and 2013, patients got autologous tumor lysate-pulsed dendritic cell vaccines.

Study-level points and caveats: Few patients contributed both blood and tumor specimens.

No glioblastoma patient carried an isocitrate dehydrogenase mutation. This TCR was sampled from a human donor with glioblastoma. The starting material was blood, obtained before dendritic cell vaccination. The chain couples TRBV4-3 to TRBJ2-1; 8 bases are shared with TRBD2. CDR3 sequence: CASSQVSGSSYNEQFF. CDR3 nucleotides: TGCGCCAGCAGCCAAGTAAGCGGGAGCTCCTACAATGAGCAGTTCTTC.